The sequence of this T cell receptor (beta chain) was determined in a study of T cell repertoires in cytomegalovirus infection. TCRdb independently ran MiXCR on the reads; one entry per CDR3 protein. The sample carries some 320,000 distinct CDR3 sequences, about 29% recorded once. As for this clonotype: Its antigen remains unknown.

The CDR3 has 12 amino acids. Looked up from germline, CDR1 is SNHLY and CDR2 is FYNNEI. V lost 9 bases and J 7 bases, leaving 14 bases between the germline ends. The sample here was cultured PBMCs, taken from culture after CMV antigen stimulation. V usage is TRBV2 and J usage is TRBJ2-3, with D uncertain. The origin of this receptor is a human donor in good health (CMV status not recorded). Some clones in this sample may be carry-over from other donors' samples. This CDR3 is CARLTAANTQYF. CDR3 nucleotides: TGTGCCAGACTAACCGCGGCCAATACGCAGTATTTT.